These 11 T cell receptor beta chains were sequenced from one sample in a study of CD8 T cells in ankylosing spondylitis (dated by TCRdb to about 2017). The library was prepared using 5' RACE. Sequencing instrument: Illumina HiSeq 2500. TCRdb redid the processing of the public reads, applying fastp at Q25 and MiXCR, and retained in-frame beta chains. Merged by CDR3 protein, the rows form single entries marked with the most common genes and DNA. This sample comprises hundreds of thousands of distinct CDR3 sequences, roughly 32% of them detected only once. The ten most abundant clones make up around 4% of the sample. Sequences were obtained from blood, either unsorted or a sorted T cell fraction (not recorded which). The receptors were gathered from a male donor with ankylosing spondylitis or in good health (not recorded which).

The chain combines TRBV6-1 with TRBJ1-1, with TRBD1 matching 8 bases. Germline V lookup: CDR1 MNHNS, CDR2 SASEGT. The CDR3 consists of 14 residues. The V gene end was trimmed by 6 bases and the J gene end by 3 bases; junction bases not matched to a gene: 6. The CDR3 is CASSPTGVDTEAFF. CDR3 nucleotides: TGTGCCAGCAGCCCGACAGGGGTGGACACTGAAGCTTTCTTT.

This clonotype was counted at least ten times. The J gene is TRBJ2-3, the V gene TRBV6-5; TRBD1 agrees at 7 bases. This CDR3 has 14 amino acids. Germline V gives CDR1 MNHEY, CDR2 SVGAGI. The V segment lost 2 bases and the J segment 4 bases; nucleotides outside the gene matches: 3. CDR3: CASSYRGRPDTQYF. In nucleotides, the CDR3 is TGTGCCAGCAGTTACAGGGGGCGCCCAGATACGCAGTATTTT.

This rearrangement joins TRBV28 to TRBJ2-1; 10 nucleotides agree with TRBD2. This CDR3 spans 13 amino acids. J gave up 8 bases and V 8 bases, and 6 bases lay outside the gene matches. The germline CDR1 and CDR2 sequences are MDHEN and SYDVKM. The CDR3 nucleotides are TGTGCCAGCGCCAGCGGGGGGGTGGATGAGCAGTTCTTC. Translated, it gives CASASGGVDEQFF.

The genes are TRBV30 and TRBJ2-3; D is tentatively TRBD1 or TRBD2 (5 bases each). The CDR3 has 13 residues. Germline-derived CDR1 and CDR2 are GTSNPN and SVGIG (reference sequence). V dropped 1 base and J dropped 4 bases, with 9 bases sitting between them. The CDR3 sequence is CAWSGGSADTQYF. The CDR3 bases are TGTGCCTGGAGTGGGGGGTCGGCAGATACGCAGTATTTT.

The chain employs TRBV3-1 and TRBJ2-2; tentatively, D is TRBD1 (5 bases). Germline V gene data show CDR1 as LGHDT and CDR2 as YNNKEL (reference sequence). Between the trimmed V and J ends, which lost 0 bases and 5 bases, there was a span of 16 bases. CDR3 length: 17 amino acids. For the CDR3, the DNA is TGTGCCAGCAGCCAAGACTTTCTACAGGACCGAACCGGGGAGCTGTTTTTT. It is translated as CASSQDFLQDRTGELFF. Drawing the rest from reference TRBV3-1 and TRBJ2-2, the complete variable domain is DTAVSQTPKYLVTQMGNDKSIKCEQNLGHDTMYWYKQDSKKFLKIMFSYNNKELIINETVPNRFSPKSPDKAHLNLHINSLELGDSAVYFCASSQDFLQDRTGELFFGEGSRLTVL.

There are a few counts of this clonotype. The DNA for the CDR3 is TGTGCCAGCAGCGCAGGACAGGGGCAGGACACCATATATTTT. This codes for CASSAGQGQDTIYF. The rearrangement links TRBV9 to TRBJ1-3; 9 nucleotides match TRBD1. V was pared by 3 bases and J by 8 bases, with 6 bases of the junction left unmatched. Germline V gene sequence: CDR1 SGDLS, CDR2 YYNGEE. The length of the CDR3 is 14 residues.

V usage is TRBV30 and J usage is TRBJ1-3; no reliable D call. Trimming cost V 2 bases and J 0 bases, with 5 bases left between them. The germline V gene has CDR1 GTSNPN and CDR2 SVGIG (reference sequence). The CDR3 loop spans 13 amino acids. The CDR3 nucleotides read TGTGCCTGGAGTCAAGACTCTGGAAACACCATATATTTT. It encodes CAWSQDSGNTIYF.

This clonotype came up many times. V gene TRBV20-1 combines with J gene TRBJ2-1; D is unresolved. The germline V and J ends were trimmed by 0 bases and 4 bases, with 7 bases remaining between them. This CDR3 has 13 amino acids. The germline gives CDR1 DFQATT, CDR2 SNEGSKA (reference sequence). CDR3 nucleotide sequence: TGCAGTGCTAGAGAAACGCCTTACAATGAGCAGTTCTTC. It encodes CSARETPYNEQFF.

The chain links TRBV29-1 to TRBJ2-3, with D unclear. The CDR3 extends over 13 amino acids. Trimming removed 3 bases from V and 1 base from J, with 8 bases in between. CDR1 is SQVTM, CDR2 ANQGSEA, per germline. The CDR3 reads CSVDAHGTDTQYF. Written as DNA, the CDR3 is TGCAGCGTTGATGCCCACGGCACAGATACGCAGTATTTT.

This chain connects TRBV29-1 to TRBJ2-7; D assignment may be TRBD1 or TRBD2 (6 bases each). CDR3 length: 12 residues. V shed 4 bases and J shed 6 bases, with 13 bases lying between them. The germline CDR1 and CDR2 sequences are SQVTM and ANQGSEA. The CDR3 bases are TGCAGCGTTGTAGGGGGGCCGGGCGAGCAGTACTTC. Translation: CSVVGGPGEQYF.

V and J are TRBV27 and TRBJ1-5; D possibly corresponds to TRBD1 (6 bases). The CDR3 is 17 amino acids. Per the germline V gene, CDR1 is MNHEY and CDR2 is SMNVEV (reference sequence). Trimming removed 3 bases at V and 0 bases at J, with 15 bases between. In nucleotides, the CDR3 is TGTGCCAGCAGTTTTACCAGACAGGAATATAGCAATCAGCCCCAGCATTTT. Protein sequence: CASSFTRQEYSNQPQHF.